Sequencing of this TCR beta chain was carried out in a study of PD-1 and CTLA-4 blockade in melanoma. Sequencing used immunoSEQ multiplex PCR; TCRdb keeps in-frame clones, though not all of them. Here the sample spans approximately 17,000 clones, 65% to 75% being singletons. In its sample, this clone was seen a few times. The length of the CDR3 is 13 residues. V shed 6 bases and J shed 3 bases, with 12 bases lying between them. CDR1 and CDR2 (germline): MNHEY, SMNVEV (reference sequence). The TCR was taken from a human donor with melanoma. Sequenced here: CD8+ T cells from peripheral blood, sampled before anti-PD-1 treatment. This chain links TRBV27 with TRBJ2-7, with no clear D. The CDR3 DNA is TGTGCCAGCAGCCGCCTTCTTTACTACGAGCAGTACTTC. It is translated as CASSRLLYYEQYF.